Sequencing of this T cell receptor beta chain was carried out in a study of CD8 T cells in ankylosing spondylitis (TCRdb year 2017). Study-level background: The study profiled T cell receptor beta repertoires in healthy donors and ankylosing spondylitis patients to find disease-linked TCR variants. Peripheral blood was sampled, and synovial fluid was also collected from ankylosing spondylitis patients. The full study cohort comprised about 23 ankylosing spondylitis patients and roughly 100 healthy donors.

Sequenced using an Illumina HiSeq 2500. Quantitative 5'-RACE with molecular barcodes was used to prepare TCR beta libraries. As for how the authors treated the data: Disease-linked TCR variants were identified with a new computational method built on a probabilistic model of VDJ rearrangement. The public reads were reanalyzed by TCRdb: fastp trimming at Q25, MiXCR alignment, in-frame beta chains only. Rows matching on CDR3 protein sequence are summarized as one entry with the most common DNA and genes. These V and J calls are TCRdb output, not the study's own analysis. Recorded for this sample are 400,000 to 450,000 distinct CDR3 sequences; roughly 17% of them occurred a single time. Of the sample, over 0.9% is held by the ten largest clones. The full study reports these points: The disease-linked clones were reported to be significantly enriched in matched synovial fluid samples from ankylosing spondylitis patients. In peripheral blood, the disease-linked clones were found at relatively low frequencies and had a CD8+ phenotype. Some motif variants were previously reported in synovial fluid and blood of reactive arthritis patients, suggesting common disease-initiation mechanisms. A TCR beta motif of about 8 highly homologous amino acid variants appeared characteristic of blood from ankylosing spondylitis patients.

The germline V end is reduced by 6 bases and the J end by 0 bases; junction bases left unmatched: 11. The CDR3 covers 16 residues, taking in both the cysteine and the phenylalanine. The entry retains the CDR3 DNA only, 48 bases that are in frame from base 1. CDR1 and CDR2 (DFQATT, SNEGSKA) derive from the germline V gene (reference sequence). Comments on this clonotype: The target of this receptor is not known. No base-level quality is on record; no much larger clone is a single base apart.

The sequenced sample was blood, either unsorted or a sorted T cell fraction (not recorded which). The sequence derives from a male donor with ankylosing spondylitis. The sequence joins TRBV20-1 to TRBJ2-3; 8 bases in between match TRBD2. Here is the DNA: TGCAGTGCCCCGCCAACTAGCGGTTCTAGCACAGATACGCAGTATTTT. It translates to CSAPPTSGSSTDTQYF.